Listed below are T cell receptor beta chains from one sample, sequenced in a study of T-cell memory formation after mild COVID-19. TCRdb re-derived calls from the 5' RACE reads in MiXCR, one entry per CDR3 protein. The sample includes around 27,000 distinct CDR3 sequences, 6% to 9.5% of them seen just once. The sample was PBMCs or a T cell subset sorted from them (not recorded which). Receptors were obtained from an adult woman who had mild COVID-19 (a few samples of this study predate the infection). Cell type and time point are not known. CDR3s include the opening cysteine and the closing phenylalanine or tryptophan. The order of the fields is V gene, J gene, D gene, CDR3 protein. The D gene is left open where the match is weak.

TRBV2	TRBJ2-2	TRBD2	CASRAGTTNTGELFF
TRBV6-1	TRBJ2-3	TRBD2	CASSEGLRTDTQYF
TRBV5-4	TRBJ2-5	TRBD1	CASSLEGQGVQTQYF
TRBV4-1	TRBJ2-3	NA	CASSQQGVGGRTDTQYF
TRBV28	TRBJ1-2	NA	CASSLKVYGYTF
TRBV5-1	TRBJ2-7	NA	CASSPLERGEQYF
TRBV25-1	TRBJ1-6	TRBD1	CASRTGGSNSPLHF
TRBV5-1	TRBJ1-1	NA	CASSWSGGQTEAFF
TRBV6-4	TRBJ2-7	NA	CASSVTGDAYEQYF
TRBV20-1	TRBJ2-5	TRBD2	CSANYAGGGSQTQYF
TRBV27	TRBJ2-6	TRBD1	CASSFAGTGSGANVLTF
TRBV13	TRBJ2-1	TRBD2	CASSSQRESYNEQFF
TRBV30	TRBJ1-4	NA	CAWSMLREKLFF
TRBV11-3	TRBJ2-5	NA	CASSPDWPDDISEGTQYF
TRBV7-9	TRBJ2-6	NA	CASSLPPIQLPGANVLTF
TRBV5-1	TRBJ1-4	NA	CASSQGTASSNEKLFF
TRBV19	TRBJ1-1	NA	CASSKARHREGTEAFF
TRBV19	TRBJ2-7	TRBD2	CASSISTSDIYEQYF
TRBV18	TRBJ2-3	NA	CASSPLAGATDTQYF
TRBV20-1	TRBJ1-4	NA	CSAARGPQGLRWDEKLFF
TRBV20-1	TRBJ2-7	TRBD2	CSASPSGGNYEQYF
TRBV12-3/TRBV12-4	TRBJ2-3	NA	CASSLGSNTDTQYF
TRBV7-2	TRBJ2-1	NA	CASSFRTGYNEQFF
TRBV7-3	TRBJ1-2	NA	CASSMGGEGYTF
TRBV7-2	TRBJ2-1	TRBD2	CASSPQTSGRNEQFF
TRBV29-1	TRBJ1-5	TRBD1	CSVRQGRNQPQHF
TRBV20-1	TRBJ2-1	TRBD2	CSARVGAGGSNNEQFF
TRBV14	TRBJ2-3	NA	CASSQNFARGADTQYF
TRBV12-3/TRBV12-4	TRBJ2-7	NA	CASSGASAYEQYF
TRBV3-1	TRBJ2-2	TRBD2	CASSQGGGAAGELFF
TRBV25-1	TRBJ2-5	NA	CASSELVPGAETQYF
TRBV27	TRBJ1-5	TRBD1	CASSSGQGGNSNQPQHF
TRBV7-2	TRBJ2-7	NA	CASSFHREQYF
TRBV20-1	TRBJ2-7	NA	CSARDRQLTTYEQYF
TRBV24-1	TRBJ2-7	TRBD1	CATSDPSTGNREQYF
TRBV19	TRBJ2-7	NA	CASSINLAYEQYF
TRBV20-1	TRBJ2-7	NA	CSAANLYEQYF
TRBV5-1	TRBJ2-7	TRBD1	CASSFSGDRADEQYF
TRBV5-6	TRBJ2-2	NA	CASSLDKGTNTGELFF
TRBV4-3	TRBJ1-2	TRBD1	CASSHTTGSGYTF
TRBV6-1	TRBJ1-4	TRBD1	CASSEAGTGGEKLFF
TRBV9	TRBJ1-4	NA	CASSVGRVTEKLFF